The clone carrying this T cell receptor (beta chain) was counted only a few times. Its antigen is undetermined. This entry comes from a study of T cells after yellow fever vaccination. General study results and limits: From the bulk population, abundant clonotypes could contaminate and appear within FACS-sorted repertoires.

TCRdb called the 5' RACE reads again in MiXCR, with one record for every CDR3 protein. The table includes about 160,000 distinct CDR3 sequences, around 7% detected once. CDR3 length: 14 amino acids. Germline V gene lookup returns CDR1 SNHLY and CDR2 FYNNEI. Unmatched junction bases numbered 5, after V lost 9 bases and J lost 3 bases. The sequence was collected from a young man who received the YFV17D yellow fever vaccine. The starting material was CD4+ T cells sorted from PBMCs, obtained about 5 days after the first yellow fever vaccination. V usage is TRBV2 and J usage is TRBJ2-3; TRBD1 aligns across 11 bases. CDR3 sequence (DNA): TGTGCCAGTGGACAGGGGGCTGGGACAGATACGCAGTATTTT. It encodes CASGQGAGTDTQYF.